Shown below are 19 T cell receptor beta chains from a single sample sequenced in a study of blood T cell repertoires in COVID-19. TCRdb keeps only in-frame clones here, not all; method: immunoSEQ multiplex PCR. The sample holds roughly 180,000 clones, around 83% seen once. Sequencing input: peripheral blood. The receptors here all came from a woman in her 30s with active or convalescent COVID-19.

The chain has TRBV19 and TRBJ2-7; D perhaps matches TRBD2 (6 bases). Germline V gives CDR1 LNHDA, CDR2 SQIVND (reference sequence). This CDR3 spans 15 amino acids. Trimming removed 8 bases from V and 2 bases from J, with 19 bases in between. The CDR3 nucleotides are TGTGCCAGTCCTATAGAACTAGCAGTAACCTACGAGCAGTACTTC. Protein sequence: CASPIELAVTYEQYF.

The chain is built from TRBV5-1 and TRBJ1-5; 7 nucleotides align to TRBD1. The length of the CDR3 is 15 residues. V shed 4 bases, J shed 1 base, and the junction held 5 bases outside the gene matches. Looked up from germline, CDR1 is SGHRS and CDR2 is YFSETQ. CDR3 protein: CASSITGESNQPQHF. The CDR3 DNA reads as TGCGCCAGCAGCATAACAGGGGAGAGCAATCAGCCCCAGCATTTT.

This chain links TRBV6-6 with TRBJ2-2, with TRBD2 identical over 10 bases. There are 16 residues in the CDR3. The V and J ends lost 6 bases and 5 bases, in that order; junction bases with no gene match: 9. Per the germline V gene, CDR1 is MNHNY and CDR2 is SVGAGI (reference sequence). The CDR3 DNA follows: TGTGCCAGCAGCCTCCCTAGCGGGAGTGGTACCGGGGAGCTGTTTTTT. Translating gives CASSLPSGSGTGELFF.

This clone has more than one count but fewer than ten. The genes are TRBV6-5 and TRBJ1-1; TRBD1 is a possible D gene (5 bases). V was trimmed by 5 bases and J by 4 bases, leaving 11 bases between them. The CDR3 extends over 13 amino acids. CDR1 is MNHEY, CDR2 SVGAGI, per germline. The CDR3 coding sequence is TGTGCCAGCAGTCGGACATTGGTCACTGAAGCTTTCTTT. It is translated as CASSRTLVTEAFF.

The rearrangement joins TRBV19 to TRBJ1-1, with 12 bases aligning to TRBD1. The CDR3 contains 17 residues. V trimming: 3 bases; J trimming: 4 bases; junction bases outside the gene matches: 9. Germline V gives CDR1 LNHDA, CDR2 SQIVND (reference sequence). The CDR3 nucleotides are TGTGCCAGTAGTATGACGGGACAGGGGGCGCAGAGCACTGAAGCTTTCTTT. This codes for CASSMTGQGAQSTEAFF.

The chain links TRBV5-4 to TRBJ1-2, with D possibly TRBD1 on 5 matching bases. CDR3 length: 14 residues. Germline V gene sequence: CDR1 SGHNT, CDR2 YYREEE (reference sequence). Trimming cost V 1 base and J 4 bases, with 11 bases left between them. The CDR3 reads CASSLPGRAYGYTF. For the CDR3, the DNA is TGTGCCAGCAGCTTGCCAGGGAGGGCCTATGGCTACACCTTC.

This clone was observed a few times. The CDR3 sequence is CASSNIDTQYF. CDR3 coding DNA: TGTGCCAGTAGTAATATAGATACGCAGTATTTT. V and J are TRBV19 and TRBJ2-3; D not certain. This CDR3 region has 11 residues. The germline gives CDR1 LNHDA, CDR2 SQIVND (reference sequence). Trimming removed 4 bases at V and 5 bases at J, with 4 bases between. The full variable domain, rest sourced from reference TRBV19 and TRBJ2-3, is DGGITQSPKYLFRKEGQNVTLSCEQNLNHDAMYWYRQDPGQGLRLIYYSQIVNDFQKGDIAEGYSVSREKKESFPLTVTSAQKNPTAFYLCASSNIDTQYFGPGTRLTVL.

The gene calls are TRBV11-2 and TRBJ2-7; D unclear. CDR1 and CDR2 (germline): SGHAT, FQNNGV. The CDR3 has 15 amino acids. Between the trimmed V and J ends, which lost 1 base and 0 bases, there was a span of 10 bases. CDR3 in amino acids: CASSLVVQSSYEQYF. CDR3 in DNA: TGTGCCAGCAGCTTAGTAGTTCAAAGCTCCTACGAGCAGTACTTC.

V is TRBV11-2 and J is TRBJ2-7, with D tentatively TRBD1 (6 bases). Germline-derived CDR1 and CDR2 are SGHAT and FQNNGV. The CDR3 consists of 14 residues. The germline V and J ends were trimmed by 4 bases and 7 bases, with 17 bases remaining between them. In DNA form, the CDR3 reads TGTGCCAGCAGCTCAGCGACAGGCTACCAAGAGCAGTACTTC. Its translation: CASSSATGYQEQYF. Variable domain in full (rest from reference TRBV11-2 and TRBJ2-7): EAGVAQSPRYKIIEKRQSVAFWCNPISGHATLYWYQQILGQGPKLLIQFQNNGVVDDSQLPKDRFSAERLKGVDSTLKIQPAKLEDSAVYLCASSSATGYQEQYFGPGTRLTVT.

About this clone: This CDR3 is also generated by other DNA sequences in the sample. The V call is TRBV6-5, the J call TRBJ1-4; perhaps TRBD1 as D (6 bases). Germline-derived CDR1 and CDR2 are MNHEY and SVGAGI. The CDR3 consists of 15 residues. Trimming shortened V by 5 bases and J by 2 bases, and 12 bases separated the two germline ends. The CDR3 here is CASSPRGGTNEKLFF. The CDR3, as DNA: TGTGCCAGCAGTCCAAGGGGGGGTACTAATGAAAAACTGTTTTTT.

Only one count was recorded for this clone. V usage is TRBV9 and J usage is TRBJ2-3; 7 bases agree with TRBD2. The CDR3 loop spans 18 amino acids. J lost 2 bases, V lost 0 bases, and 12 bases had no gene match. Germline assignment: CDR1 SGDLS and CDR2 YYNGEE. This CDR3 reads CASSVGVSRGRATDTQYF. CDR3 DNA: TGTGCCAGCAGCGTAGGGGTTTCACGCGGGAGAGCCACAGATACGCAGTATTTT.

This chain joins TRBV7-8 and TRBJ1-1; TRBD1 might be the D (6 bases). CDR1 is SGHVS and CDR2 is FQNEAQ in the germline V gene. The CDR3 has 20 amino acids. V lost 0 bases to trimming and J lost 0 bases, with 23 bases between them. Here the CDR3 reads CASSLAPDPGTRNLNTEAFF. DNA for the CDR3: TGTGCCAGCAGCTTAGCCCCAGACCCCGGGACAAGAAACCTGAACACTGAAGCTTTCTTT. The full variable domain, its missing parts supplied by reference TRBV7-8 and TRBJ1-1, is GAGVSQSPRYKVAKRGQDVALRCDPISGHVSLFWYQQALGQGPEFLTYFQNEAQLDKSGLPSDRFFAERPEGSVSTLKIQRTQQEDSAVYLCASSLAPDPGTRNLNTEAFFGQGTRLTVV.

Here the CDR3 DNA reads TGTGCCAGCAGTGACGGGGCTCGAACTGAAGCTTTCTTT. Amino acids: CASSDGARTEAFF. The rearrangement links TRBV6-4 to TRBJ1-1; tentative D call: TRBD1 (5 bases). Looked up from germline, CDR1 is MRHNA and CDR2 is SNTAGT. Trimming pared 2 bases from V and 5 bases from J, leaving 9 bases between. The CDR3 is 13 amino acids.

The CDR3 DNA is TGCAGCGTTGAGGTTGGGCGGGAGTGGAACATTCAGTACTTC. It codes for CSVEVGREWNIQYF. The chain recombines TRBV29-1 with TRBJ2-4; 7 bases match TRBD2. This CDR3 is 14 amino acids long. J gave up 7 bases and V 3 bases, and 9 bases lay outside the gene matches. Germline-derived CDR1 and CDR2 are SQVTM and ANQGSEA.

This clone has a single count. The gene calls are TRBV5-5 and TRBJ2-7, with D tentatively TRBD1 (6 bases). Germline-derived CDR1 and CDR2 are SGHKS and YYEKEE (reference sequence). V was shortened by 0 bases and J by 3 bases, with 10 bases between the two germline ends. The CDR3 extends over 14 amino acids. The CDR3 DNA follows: TGTGCCAGCAGCTTGGCGGACAGACTCTACGAGCAGTACTTC. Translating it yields CASSLADRLYEQYF.

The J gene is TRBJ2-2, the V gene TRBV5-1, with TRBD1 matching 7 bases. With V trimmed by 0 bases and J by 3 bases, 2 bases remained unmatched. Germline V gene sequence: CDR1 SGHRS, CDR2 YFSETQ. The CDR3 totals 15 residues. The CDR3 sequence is CASSLAQGDTGELFF. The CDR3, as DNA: TGCGCCAGCAGCTTGGCGCAGGGGGACACCGGGGAGCTGTTTTTT.

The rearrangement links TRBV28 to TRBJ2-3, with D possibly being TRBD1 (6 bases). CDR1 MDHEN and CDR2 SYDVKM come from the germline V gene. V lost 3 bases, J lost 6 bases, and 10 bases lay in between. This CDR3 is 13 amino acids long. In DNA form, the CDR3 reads TGTGCCAGCAGTTTTTCAGGGGAGGATACGCAGTATTTT. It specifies CASSFSGEDTQYF.

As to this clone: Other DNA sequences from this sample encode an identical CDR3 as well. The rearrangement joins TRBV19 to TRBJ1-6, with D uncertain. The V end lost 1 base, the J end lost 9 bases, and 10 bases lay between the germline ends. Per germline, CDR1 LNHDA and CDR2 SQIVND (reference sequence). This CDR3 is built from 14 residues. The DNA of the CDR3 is TGTGCCAGTAGTATAGGAGGGTCGCGTTCACCCCTCCACTTT. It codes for CASSIGGSRSPLHF. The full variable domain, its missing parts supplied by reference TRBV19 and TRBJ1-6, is DGGITQSPKYLFRKEGQNVTLSCEQNLNHDAMYWYRQDPGQGLRLIYYSQIVNDFQKGDIAEGYSVSREKKESFPLTVTSAQKNPTAFYLCASSIGGSRSPLHFGNGTRLTVT.

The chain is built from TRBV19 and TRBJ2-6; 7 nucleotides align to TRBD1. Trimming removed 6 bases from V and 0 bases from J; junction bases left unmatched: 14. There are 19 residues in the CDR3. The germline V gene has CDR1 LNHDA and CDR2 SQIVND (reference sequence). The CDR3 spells CASRSGTDPYRSGANVLTF. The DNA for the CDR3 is TGTGCCAGTAGGTCTGGGACAGACCCCTATCGCTCTGGGGCCAACGTCCTGACTTTC.